This passage covers 10 T cell receptor beta chains from one sample sequenced in a study of identical twins (dated by TCRdb to 2015 to 2016). The method was 5' RACE. TCRdb shows the sequencer as Illumina HiSeq 2000. TCRdb trimmed the raw reads at Q25, called clones with MiXCR and kept productive beta chains. Rows matching on CDR3 protein sequence are summarized as one entry with the most common DNA and genes. The sample table contains about 890,000 distinct CDR3 sequences; only one count was recorded for approximately 13% of them. 1.5% to 2% of the sample comes from the top ten. This same sample was also part of a study on yellow fever vaccine responses in identical twins.

Material: PBMCs. Receptors were obtained from a woman aged 18-35 years in good health.

This clonotype was counted only a few times. The rearrangement joins TRBV7-9 to TRBJ2-7; 10 bases fit TRBD1. Germline lookup yields CDR1 SEHNR and CDR2 FQNEAQ (reference sequence). The CDR3 totals 14 residues. The trim removed 5 bases at V and 4 bases at J, leaving 5 bases unmatched. The CDR3 reads CASSPDRGKYEQYF. CDR3 nucleotides: TGTGCCAGCAGCCCGGACAGGGGGAAGTACGAGCAGTACTTC.

This chain joins TRBV7-9 and TRBJ1-1; 12 positions match TRBD1. V lost 3 bases, J lost 5 bases, and 10 bases stayed unmatched. CDR3 size: 17 residues. Germline assignment: CDR1 SEHNR and CDR2 FQNEAQ (reference sequence). CDR3 DNA: TGTGCCAGCAGCTTCCCCGGGACAGGGGGCCGGGGGACTGAAGCTTTCTTT. It yields the protein CASSFPGTGGRGTEAFF.

This clonotype was seen a handful of times. DNA for the CDR3: TGTGCCAGCAGCCAAGATTGGATAGCGGGAGGGCGAGAGACCCAGTACTTC. This translates into CASSQDWIAGGRETQYF. This sequence joins TRBV14 and TRBJ2-5; 11 nucleotides align to TRBD2. The CDR3 is 17 residues long. Germline V CDR1 and CDR2: SGHDN, FVKESK. The V gene end was trimmed by 0 bases and the J gene end by 4 bases; junction bases not matched to a gene: 7.

This clonotype was seen a few times. The J gene is TRBJ1-5, the V gene TRBV12-3 or TRBV12-4; 8 nucleotides align to TRBD1. V was clipped by 7 bases and J by 7 bases; unmatched bases: 6. CDR3 size: 13 residues. The CDR3, as DNA: TGTGCCAGCACCGACAGGGGAGACCAGCCCCAGCATTTT. Translating gives CASTDRGDQPQHF.

This clonotype showed up just a few times. V is TRBV5-6 and J is TRBJ2-5, with D maybe TRBD2 (6 bases). Germline CDR1 is SGHDT and CDR2 is YYEEEE. V shed 4 bases and J shed 4 bases, with 23 bases lying between them. The CDR3 consists of 17 residues. The CDR3 protein is CASSHQAGGATGETQYF. The CDR3 DNA reads as TGTGCCAGCAGCCACCAGGCCGGGGGTGCCACGGGAGAGACCCAGTACTTC.

A few counts support this clonotype. J is TRBJ1-1 and V is TRBV4-2; 7 nucleotides match TRBD1. V shed 5 bases, J shed 4 bases, and the junction held 10 bases outside the gene matches. Germline assignment: CDR1 LGHNA and CDR2 YNFKEQ. There are 15 residues in the CDR3. CDR3 in amino acids: CASSKANPGGTEAFF. In nucleotides, the CDR3 is TGTGCCAGCAGCAAGGCTAACCCAGGGGGCACTGAAGCTTTCTTT.

This chain connects TRBV24-1 to TRBJ2-1; 10 positions match TRBD1. From germline, CDR1 is KGHDR and CDR2 SFDVKD. The J segment lost 2 bases and the V segment lost 3 bases, leaving 3 bases of the junction unmatched. CDR3 length: 16 residues. CDR3: CATSDDGQGAYNEQFF. The DNA for the CDR3 is TGTGCCACCAGTGATGACGGACAGGGGGCCTACAATGAGCAGTTCTTC.

The chain recombines TRBV28 with TRBJ2-1; 9 nucleotides match TRBD1. V dropped 5 bases and J dropped 4; count of bases not matched to a gene: 6. The germline V gene has CDR1 MDHEN and CDR2 SYDVKM. This CDR3 spans 15 amino acids. CDR3 region: CASSPLGTGYNEQFF. The DNA of the CDR3 is TGTGCCAGCAGTCCCCTTGGGACAGGGTACAATGAGCAGTTCTTC.

The rearrangement joins TRBV9 to TRBJ2-2; the match to TRBD2 covers 8 bases. The CDR3 contains 16 residues. Germline trimming cut 0 bases from V and 4 bases from J; bases unmatched to any gene: 5. Germline values: CDR1 SGDLS, CDR2 YYNGEE. Here the CDR3 reads CASSVDERESTGELFF. As DNA, the CDR3 is TGTGCCAGCAGCGTAGATGAGCGGGAGAGCACCGGGGAGCTGTTTTTT.

The J gene is TRBJ2-7, the V gene TRBV12-3 or TRBV12-4, with a tentative D call TRBD2 (6 bases). There are 18 residues in the CDR3. V shed 2 bases and J shed 0 bases, with 20 bases lying between them. The CDR3 reads CASSLSSAGYRPSYEQYF. The CDR3, as DNA: TGTGCCAGCAGTTTATCTAGCGCGGGCTACCGACCCTCCTACGAGCAGTACTTC.